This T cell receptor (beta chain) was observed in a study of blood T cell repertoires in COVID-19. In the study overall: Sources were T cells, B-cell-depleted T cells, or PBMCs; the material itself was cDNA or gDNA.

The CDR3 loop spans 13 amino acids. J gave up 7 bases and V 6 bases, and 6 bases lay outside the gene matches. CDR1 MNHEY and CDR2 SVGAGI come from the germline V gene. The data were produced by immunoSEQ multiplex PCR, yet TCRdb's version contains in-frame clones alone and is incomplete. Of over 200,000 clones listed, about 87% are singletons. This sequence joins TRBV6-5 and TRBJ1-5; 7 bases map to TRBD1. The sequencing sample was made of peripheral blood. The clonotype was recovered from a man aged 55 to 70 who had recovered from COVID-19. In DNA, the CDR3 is TGTGCCAGCAGGCAAGACAGGGCACAGCCCCAGCATTTT. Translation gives CASRQDRAQPQHF.